This T cell receptor beta chain appears in the sequencing data of a study of cytomegalovirus exposure and HLA in healthy donors. With respect to this clone: Its target is not known.

Primers included in the PCR were 60 Vbeta and 13 Jbeta primers. Assay: immunoSEQ multiplex PCR; the TCRdb copy retains only in-frame clones and omits some. The data contain 65,000 to 85,000 clones, 80% to 90% of them singletons. Study results and limitations: The study listed approximately 160 cytomegalovirus-associated TCR beta chains. CMV serostatus was the only recorded immune exposure for donors.

In germline, CDR1 is MGHDK, CDR2 SYGVNS. This CDR3 comprises 16 residues. The V end was cut by 0 bases, the J end by 7 bases, with 15 bases between. Source material: PBMCs. The J gene is TRBJ1-4, the V gene TRBV25-1; D is perhaps TRBD1 (5 bases). This TCR was recovered from a woman in her twenties or thirties in good health and CMV-seronegative. The CDR3 loop is CASSEYRGPGGEKLFF. The DNA for the CDR3 is TGTGCCAGCAGTGAATATCGGGGCCCGGGAGGTGAAAAACTGTTTTTT.